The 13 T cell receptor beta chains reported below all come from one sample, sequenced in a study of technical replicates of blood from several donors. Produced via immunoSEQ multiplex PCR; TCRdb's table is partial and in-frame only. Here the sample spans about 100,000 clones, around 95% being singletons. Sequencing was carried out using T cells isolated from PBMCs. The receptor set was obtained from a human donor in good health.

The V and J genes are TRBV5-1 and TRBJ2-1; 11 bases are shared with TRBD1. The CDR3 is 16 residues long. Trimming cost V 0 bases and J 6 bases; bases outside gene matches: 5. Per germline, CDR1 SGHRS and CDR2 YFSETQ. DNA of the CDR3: TGCGCCAGCAGCTTGGCCATTGGGACAGGGGGCAATGAGCAGTTCTTC. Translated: CASSLAIGTGGNEQFF.

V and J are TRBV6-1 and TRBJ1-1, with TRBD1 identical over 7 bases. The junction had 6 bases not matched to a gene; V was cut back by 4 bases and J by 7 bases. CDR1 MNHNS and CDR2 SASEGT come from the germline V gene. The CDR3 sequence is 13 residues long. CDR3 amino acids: CASSATGNYEAFF. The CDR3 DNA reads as TGTGCCAGCAGTGCGACAGGGAATTATGAAGCTTTCTTT.

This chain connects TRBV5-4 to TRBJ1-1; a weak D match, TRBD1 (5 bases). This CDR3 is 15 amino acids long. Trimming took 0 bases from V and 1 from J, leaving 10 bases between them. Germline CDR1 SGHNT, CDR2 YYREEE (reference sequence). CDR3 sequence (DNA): TGTGCCAGCAGCTTGGTGCAGGGAGGGAACACTGAAGCTTTCTTT. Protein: CASSLVQGGNTEAFF.

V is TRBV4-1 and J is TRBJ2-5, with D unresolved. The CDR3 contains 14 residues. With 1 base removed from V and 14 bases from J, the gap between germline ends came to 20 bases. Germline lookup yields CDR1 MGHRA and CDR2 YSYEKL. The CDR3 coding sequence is TGCGCCAGCAGCCAAGTCAAGTATGACACGCCGGATTACTTC. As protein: CASSQVKYDTPDYF.

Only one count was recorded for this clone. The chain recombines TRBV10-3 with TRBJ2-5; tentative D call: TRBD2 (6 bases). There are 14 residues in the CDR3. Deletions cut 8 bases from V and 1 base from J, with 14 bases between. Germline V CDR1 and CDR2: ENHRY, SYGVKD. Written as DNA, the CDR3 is TGTGCCATCGCTTCGCGGGGTTCCCAAGAGACCCAGTACTTC. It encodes CAIASRGSQETQYF.

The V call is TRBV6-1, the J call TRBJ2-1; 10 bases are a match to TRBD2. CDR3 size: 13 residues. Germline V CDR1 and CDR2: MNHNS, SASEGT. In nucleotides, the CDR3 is TGTTCCTCCCTGGCTAGCGGGGGCTATGAGCAGTTCTTC. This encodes CSSLASGGYEQFF.

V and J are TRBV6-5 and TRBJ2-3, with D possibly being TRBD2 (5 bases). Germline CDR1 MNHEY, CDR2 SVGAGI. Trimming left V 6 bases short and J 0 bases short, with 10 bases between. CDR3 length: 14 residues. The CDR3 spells CASRLGQSTDTQYF. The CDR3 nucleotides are TGTGCCAGCAGACTAGGCCAGAGCACAGATACGCAGTATTTT.

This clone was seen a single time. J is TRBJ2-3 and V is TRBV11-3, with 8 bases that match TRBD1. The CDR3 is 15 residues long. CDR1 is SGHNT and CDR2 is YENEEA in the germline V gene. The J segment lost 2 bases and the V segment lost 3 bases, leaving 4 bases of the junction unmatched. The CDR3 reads CASSFRDRTTDTQYF. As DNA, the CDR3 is TGTGCCAGCAGCTTCCGGGACAGGACCACAGATACGCAGTATTTT.

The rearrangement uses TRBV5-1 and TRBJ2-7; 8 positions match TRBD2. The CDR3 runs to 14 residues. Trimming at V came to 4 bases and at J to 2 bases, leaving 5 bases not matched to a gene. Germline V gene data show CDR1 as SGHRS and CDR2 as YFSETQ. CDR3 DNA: TGCGCCAGCAGCACCGTCGGGGGGGCCTACGAGCAGTACTTC. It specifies CASSTVGGAYEQYF. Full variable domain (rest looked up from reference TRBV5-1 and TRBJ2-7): KAGVTQTPRYLIKTRGQQVTLSCSPISGHRSVSWYQQTPGQGLQFLFEYFSETQRNKGNFPGRFSGRQFSNSRSEMNVSTLELGDSALYLCASSTVGGAYEQYFGPGTRLTVT.

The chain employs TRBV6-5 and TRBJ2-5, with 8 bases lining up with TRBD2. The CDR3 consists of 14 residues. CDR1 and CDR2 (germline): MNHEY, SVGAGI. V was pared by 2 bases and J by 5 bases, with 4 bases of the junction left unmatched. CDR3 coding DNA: TGTGCCAGCAGTTACGACACGGGGGGGGAGACCCAGTACTTC. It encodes CASSYDTGGETQYF.

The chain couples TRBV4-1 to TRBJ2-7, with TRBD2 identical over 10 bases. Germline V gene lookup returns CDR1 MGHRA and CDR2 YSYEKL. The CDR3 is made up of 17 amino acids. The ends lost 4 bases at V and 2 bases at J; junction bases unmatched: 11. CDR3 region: CASSLKPTSGKTYEQYF. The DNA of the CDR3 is TGCGCCAGCAGCCTTAAGCCAACTAGCGGGAAAACCTACGAGCAGTACTTC.

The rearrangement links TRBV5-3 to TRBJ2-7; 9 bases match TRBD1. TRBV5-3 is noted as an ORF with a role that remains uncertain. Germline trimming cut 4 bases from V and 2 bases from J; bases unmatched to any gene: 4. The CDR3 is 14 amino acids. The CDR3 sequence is CARSLGQGAYEQYF. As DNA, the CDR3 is TGTGCCAGAAGCCTGGGACAGGGTGCCTACGAGCAGTACTTC.

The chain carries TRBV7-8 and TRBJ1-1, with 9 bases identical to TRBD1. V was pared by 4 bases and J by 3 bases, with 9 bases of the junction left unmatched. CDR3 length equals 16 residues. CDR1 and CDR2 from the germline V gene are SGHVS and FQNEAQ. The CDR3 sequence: CASSWVQGAGDTEAFF. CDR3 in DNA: TGTGCCAGCAGCTGGGTACAGGGGGCTGGGGACACTGAAGCTTTCTTT.